This T cell receptor (beta chain) was obtained from a study of cytomegalovirus exposure and HLA in healthy donors. Study observations and caveats: Among immune exposure information, only CMV serostatus was available. A later analysis showed that HLA-associated TCR beta chains had undergone more clonal expansion than equally common others. Evidence from a later analysis indicated that most CMV-associated TCR beta chains looked HLA-restricted.

A multiplex PCR was run with 60 Vbeta primers and 13 Jbeta primers. Only in-frame clones appear in the TCRdb table, and some are missing; sequencing was by immunoSEQ multiplex PCR. The sample has 150,000 or so clones, about four fifths seen once. Germline V gene data show CDR1 as SGHRS and CDR2 as YFSETQ. This CDR3 is 15 amino acids long. J was trimmed by 4 bases and V by 0 bases; bases with no gene match: 3. A remark on this clone: Antigen unknown.

This receptor was obtained from a male donor in good health and CMV-seropositive. The sequencing sample was made of PBMCs. V and J are TRBV5-1 and TRBJ2-3, with 9 bases that match TRBD2. In DNA form, the CDR3 reads TGCGCCAGCAGCTTGGGCGGGAGGGCGTCAGATACGCAGTATTTT. This encodes CASSLGGRASDTQYF.